This T cell receptor beta chain was sequenced during a study of long-term antiretroviral therapy in people with HIV. A v3.0 immunoSEQ assay was performed at survey level. The method was immunoSEQ multiplex PCR; TCRdb's version includes in-frame clones alone and lacks a portion of them. This sample has about 16,000 clones, with around 84% found just once. The CDR3 runs to 16 residues. Germline CDR1 is SGHRS and CDR2 is YFSETQ. After removal of 1 base from V and 8 bases from J, the junction contained 10 bases not matched to a gene. The V call is TRBV5-1, the J call TRBJ2-1, with 9 bases aligning to TRBD2. The specimen comprised unsorted PBMCs, sampled 0.1 years after starting antiretroviral therapy. The TCR sequence derives from a man aged 18 to 30 with HIV. The CDR3 DNA follows: TGCGCCAGCAGCTTGATAGCGGGAGAGGGGACCGATGAGCAGTTCTTC. This encodes CASSLIAGEGTDEQFF.